This TCR beta chain was sequenced in a study of cytomegalovirus exposure and HLA in healthy donors. The sample holds one count of this clone. What it binds is unknown. The data were produced by immunoSEQ multiplex PCR, yet TCRdb's version contains in-frame clones alone and is incomplete. The sample includes approximately 99,000 clones, about 85% of them seen just once. Germline-derived CDR1 and CDR2 are SGHDN and FVKESK. The CDR3 runs 16 residues. General study results and limits: Accounts indicate the classifier identified cytomegalovirus status with strong specificity and sensitivity. The study designated 164 TCR beta chains cytomegalovirus-associated. Rare TCR sequences dominated, though some public TCRs recurred in many donors.

The clonotype was recovered from a woman younger than 35 in good health and CMV-seronegative. V and J are TRBV14 and TRBJ2-5; 9 bases agree with TRBD1. The J call is in doubt because the DNA end fits TRBJ2-7 better. The sequencing input was PBMCs. The DNA of the CDR3 is TGTGCCAGCAGCCGACAGGGGGGGACAGGGTCCTACGAGCAGTACTTC. Protein: CASSRQGGTGSYEQYF.